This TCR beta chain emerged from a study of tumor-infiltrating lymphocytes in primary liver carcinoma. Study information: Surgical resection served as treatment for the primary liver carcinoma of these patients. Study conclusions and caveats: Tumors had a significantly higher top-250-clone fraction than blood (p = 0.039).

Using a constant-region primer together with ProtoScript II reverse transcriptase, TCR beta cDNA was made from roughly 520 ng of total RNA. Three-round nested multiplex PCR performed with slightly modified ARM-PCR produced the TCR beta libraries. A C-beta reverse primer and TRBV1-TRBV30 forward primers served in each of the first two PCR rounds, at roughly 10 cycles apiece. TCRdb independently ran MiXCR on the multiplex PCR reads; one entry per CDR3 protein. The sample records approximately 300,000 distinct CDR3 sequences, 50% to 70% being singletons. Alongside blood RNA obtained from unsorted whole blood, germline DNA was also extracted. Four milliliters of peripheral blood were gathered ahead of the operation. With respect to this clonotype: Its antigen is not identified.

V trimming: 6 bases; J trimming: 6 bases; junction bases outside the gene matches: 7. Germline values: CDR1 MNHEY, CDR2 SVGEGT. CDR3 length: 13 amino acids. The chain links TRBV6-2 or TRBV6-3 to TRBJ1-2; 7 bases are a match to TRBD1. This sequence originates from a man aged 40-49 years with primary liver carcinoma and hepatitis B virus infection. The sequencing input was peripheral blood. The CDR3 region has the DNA TGTGCCAGCAGCTCCCAGGGGGAGAATGGCTACACCTTC. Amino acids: CASSSQGENGYTF.